This T cell receptor beta chain was observed in a study of tissue T cells after allogeneic stem cell transplantation. Whole-study results and caveats: Anatomically similar tissues had similar TCR repertoires within each patient. Which tissue TCRs were alloreactive or antigen-specific was not determined. Some clones might be persisting host cells. Motif-based clustering found tissue-specific repertoire signatures shared across patients, though few clones were shared.

Regarding this clone: What it binds is not known. Mouse names are used for the genes. The read falls 1 residue short of the CDR3 end, and the missing part is taken from the germline J gene.

Trimming took 3 bases from V and 2 from J, leaving 9 bases between them. Germline CDR1 KGHPV, CDR2 FQNQEV (reference sequence). The CDR3 sequence is 14 residues long. The repertoire was sequenced with immunoSEQ multiplex PCR; TCRdb's copy has only in-frame clones and lacks some. The sample lists around 3,000 clones, around two fifths occurring once. Stated time point: mouse harvest day 14 after allogeneic transplant. The graft held 10^6 splenic CD5+ T cells and 10^7 T-cell-depleted bone marrow cells. Tissues came from B6→BALB/c major-mismatch GVHD mice at day 7 or 14. This TCR was sampled from a female BALB/c mouse given C57BL/6 T cells with graft-versus-host disease after an allogeneic hematopoietic cell transplant. Sequenced sample: gut tissue. The J gene is TRBJ2-5, the V gene TRBV26; possible D gene TRBD1, 5 bases. CDR3 protein: CASSLQGFQDTQYF. CDR3 DNA, as far as it was read: TGTGCCAGCAGTCTCCAGGGATTCCAAGACACCCAGTAC.